A single TCR beta chain is shown here with its context. Its antigen is still unknown. This record belongs to a study of graft-versus-host responses after intestinal transplantation. For the study at large: Among the recipients, transplants were multivisceral, liver-intestinal, or isolated intestinal.

The assay was immunoSEQ multiplex PCR, and TCRdb's table has in-frame clones only and misses some. The data contain about 46,000 clones, about 93% of them seen just once; the ten biggest clones take up under 7.5%. The ends were cut back, 2 bases at V and 4 bases at J, with 19 bases in the middle. CDR1 SGHAT and CDR2 FQNNGV come from the germline V gene. The CDR3 is made up of 17 amino acids. Study-level findings and limits: Recipient marrow harbored GvH clones, some of which surfaced first in ileum or blood.

J is TRBJ2-3 and V is TRBV11-2; D possibly matches TRBD1 or TRBD2 (5 bases each). The sequence was collected from a human patient who received an intestinal transplant, so some T cells may come from the graft donor. The source was PBMCs, collected about 120 weeks after a first intestinal transplant, on the day of a second. The DNA for the CDR3 is TGTGCCAGCAGCTTACTTCGTGGGGCGGGCCAGCCAGATACGCAGTATTTT. Protein sequence: CASSLLRGAGQPDTQYF.